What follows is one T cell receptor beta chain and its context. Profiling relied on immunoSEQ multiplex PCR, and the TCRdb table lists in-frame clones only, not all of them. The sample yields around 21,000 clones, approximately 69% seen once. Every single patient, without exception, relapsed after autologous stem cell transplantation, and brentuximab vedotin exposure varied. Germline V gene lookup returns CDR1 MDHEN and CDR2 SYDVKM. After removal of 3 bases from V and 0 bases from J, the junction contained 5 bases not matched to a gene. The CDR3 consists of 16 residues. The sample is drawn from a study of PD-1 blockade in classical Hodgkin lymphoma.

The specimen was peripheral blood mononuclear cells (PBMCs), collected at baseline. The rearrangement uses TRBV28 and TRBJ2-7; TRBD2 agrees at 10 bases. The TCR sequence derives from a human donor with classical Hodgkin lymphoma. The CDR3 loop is CASSFWLAGASYEQYF. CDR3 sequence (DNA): TGTGCCAGCAGTTTCTGGCTAGCGGGGGCCTCCTACGAGCAGTACTTC.